This passage covers 4 T cell receptor beta chains from one sample sequenced in a study of identical twins. Each CDR3 protein gets one entry after TCRdb re-called the 5' RACE reads with MiXCR. This sample carries approximately 350,000 distinct CDR3 sequences, 10% to 15% of them seen once, and the ten largest clones take more than 6%. This same sample was also taken into another study, of yellow fever vaccine responses in identical twins.

Sequences were obtained from CD8+ T cells sorted from blood. The source is a woman between 18 and 30 years old in good health.

The chain has TRBV20-1 and TRBJ2-3; D possibly corresponds to TRBD1 (5 bases). The CDR3 is made up of 13 amino acids. The germline gives CDR1 DFQATT, CDR2 SNEGSKA (reference sequence). Between the trimmed V and J ends, which lost 1 base and 6 bases, there was a span of 11 bases. The CDR3 region is CSARVGKGDTQYF. The CDR3 DNA is TGCAGTGCTAGAGTGGGGAAGGGGGATACGCAGTATTTT.

The chain recombines TRBV4-1 with TRBJ2-5; no reliable D call. With 7 bases removed from V and 1 base from J, the gap between germline ends came to 4 bases. Germline V gene data show CDR1 as MGHRA and CDR2 as YSYEKL. The CDR3 consists of 11 residues. Here the CDR3 reads CASMSQETQYF. For the CDR3, the DNA is TGCGCCAGCATGAGCCAAGAGACCCAGTACTTC.

This clonotype was picked up many times. This sequence joins TRBV5-1 and TRBJ2-7; D is unclear. Trimming left V 0 bases short and J 4 bases short, with 11 bases between. This CDR3 comprises 14 residues. Germline assignment: CDR1 SGHRS and CDR2 YFSETQ. The CDR3 nucleotides are TGCGCCAGCAGCTTGGAAGGGCTAGGTTACGAGCAGTACTTC. Amino acids: CASSLEGLGYEQYF.

CDR3 protein: CSARGLAGLNEQFF. The CDR3 nucleotides read TGCAGTGCTAGGGGACTAGCGGGCTTAAATGAGCAGTTCTTC. The chain links TRBV20-1 to TRBJ2-1, with 12 bases that match TRBD2. This CDR3 has 14 amino acids. Germline-derived CDR1 and CDR2 are DFQATT and SNEGSKA (reference sequence). Losses at the gene ends were 3 bases for V and 7 bases for J; bases not matched to a gene: 4.